These 7 T cell receptor beta chains were sequenced from one sample in a study of cytomegalovirus exposure and HLA in healthy donors. The PCR had 60 Vbeta and 13 Jbeta primers. TCRdb's copy holds only in-frame clones and misses some; the assay was immunoSEQ multiplex PCR. The sample has about 260,000 clones, 70% to 90% seen once. Source material: PBMCs. These receptors came from a woman in her thirties or forties in good health and CMV-seropositive.

The V call is TRBV15, the J call TRBJ1-3, with D uncertain. V was cut by 9 bases and J by 2 bases, with 8 bases left in between. This CDR3 contains 12 residues. Germline V gene lookup returns CDR1 LNHNV and CDR2 YYDKDF (reference sequence). The CDR3 DNA follows: TGTGCCACTGGGCATACTGGAAACACCATATATTTT. Amino acids: CATGHTGNTIYF.

The CDR3 sequence: CASSASGGQSTDTQYF. The CDR3 DNA reads as TGTGCCAGCAGCGCCTCCGGGGGGCAAAGCACAGATACGCAGTATTTT. The chain combines TRBV9 with TRBJ2-3, with a possible D match to TRBD2 (7 bases). CDR3 length: 16 amino acids. The V and J ends lost 3 bases and 0 bases respectively, with 14 bases between them. CDR1 is SGDLS and CDR2 is YYNGEE in the germline V gene.

This clone was recorded only once. The chain recombines TRBV7-2 with TRBJ2-7; TRBD2 matches 8 bases. After removal of 5 bases from V and 1 base from J, the junction contained 10 bases not matched to a gene. Germline-derived CDR1 and CDR2 are SGHTA and FQGNSA. This CDR3 spans 16 amino acids. The CDR3 bases are TGTGCCAGCAGCCTCGAGGGGGGACTAGTTTCCTACGAGCAGTACTTC. This gives the protein CASSLEGGLVSYEQYF.

In this sample, this clone turned up a few times. This rearrangement joins TRBV6-1 to TRBJ1-2; no firm D call. The CDR3 runs to 12 residues. V was trimmed by 5 bases and J by 8 bases, leaving 12 bases between them. The germline gives CDR1 MNHNS, CDR2 SASEGT. The chain's CDR3 is CASSRTGEGYTF. The DNA of the CDR3 is TGTGCCAGCAGTAGGACTGGAGAAGGCTACACCTTC.

J is TRBJ1-1 and V is TRBV25-1, with 8 bases fitting TRBD1. This CDR3 spans 15 amino acids. J lost 0 bases, V lost 1 base, and 1 base had no gene match. Germline-derived CDR1 and CDR2 are MGHDK and SYGVNS. CDR3 amino acids: CASSEWDRMNTEAFF. CDR3 DNA sequence: TGTGCCAGCAGTGAATGGGACAGGATGAACACTGAAGCTTTCTTT. The entire variable domain, with the rest obtained from reference TRBV25-1 and TRBJ1-1, is as follows: EADIYQTPRYLVIGTGKKITLECSQTMGHDKMYWYQQDPGMELHLIHYSYGVNSTEKGDLSSESTVSRIRTEHFPLTLESARPSHTSQYLCASSEWDRMNTEAFFGQGTRLTVV.

A few counts support this clone. This sequence joins TRBV28 and TRBJ2-1; TRBD2 agrees at 7 bases. V lost 6 bases, J lost 10 bases, and 21 bases stayed unmatched. This CDR3 has 17 residues. Germline CDR1 is MDHEN and CDR2 is SYDVKM. The chain's CDR3 is CASSPVFGGGIIEEQFF. DNA for the CDR3: TGTGCCAGCAGCCCGGTCTTTGGGGGAGGGATAATCGAGGAGCAGTTCTTC.

The chain carries TRBV15 and TRBJ1-2; no clear D. V was pared by 0 bases and J by 2 bases, with 7 bases between. Germline V gene sequence: CDR1 LNHNV, CDR2 YYDKDF (reference sequence). The CDR3 loop spans 14 amino acids. In nucleotides, the CDR3 is TGTGCCACCAGCAGAGATAGCCAGAACTATGGCTACACCTTC. Amino acids: CATSRDSQNYGYTF. Based on the CDR3 plus reference TRBV15 and TRBJ1-2, the full variable domain is DAMVIQNPRYQVTQFGKPVTLSCSQTLNHNVMYWYQQKSSQAPKLLFHYYDKDFNNEADTPDNFQSRRPNTSFCFLDIRSPGLGDTAMYLCATSRDSQNYGYTFGSGTRLTVV.